These 27 T cell receptor beta chains were sequenced from one sample in a study of shared clonotypes between healthy human individuals. Assay: immunoSEQ multiplex PCR; the TCRdb copy retains only in-frame clones and omits some. Seen here are 2 million to 2.5 million clones, 80% to 95% observed once, and the top ten hold about 0.36%. Source material: naive CD4+ T cells from PBMCs. Subset of the sample: CD45RA+ positively selected. These receptor sequences come from a man aged 18 to 29 in good health. Some clones in this sample may be carry-over from other donors' samples.

This clone was observed a handful of times. This rearrangement joins TRBV4-2 to TRBJ1-5; 9 bases line up with TRBD1. V lost 3 bases and J lost 6; bases outside the gene matches: 9. Germline lookup yields CDR1 LGHNA and CDR2 YNFKEQ. The CDR3 has 16 residues. The CDR3 DNA follows: TGTGCCAGCAGCCAGACCCGGGACAGGGCTCCTCAGCCCCAGCATTTT. Its translation is CASSQTRDRAPQPQHF.

V usage is TRBV19 and J usage is TRBJ1-1; D not resolved. Looked up from germline, CDR1 is LNHDA and CDR2 is SQIVND (reference sequence). The V end was cut by 1 base, the J end by 10 bases, with 4 bases between. The CDR3 extends over 10 amino acids. CDR3 nucleotides: TGTGCCAGTAGTATAGGGGGAGCTTTCTTT. This sequence encodes CASSIGGAFF.

V usage is TRBV5-1 and J usage is TRBJ2-1; D might be TRBD2 (6 bases). Germline CDR1 is SGHRS and CDR2 is YFSETQ. CDR3 length equals 14 residues. Trimming took 0 bases from V and 6 from J, leaving 10 bases between them. CDR3: CASSLGDSPNEQFF. The CDR3 DNA follows: TGCGCCAGCAGCTTGGGGGACTCTCCCAATGAGCAGTTCTTC.

The chain recombines TRBV30 with TRBJ2-5; a weak D match, TRBD1 (6 bases). V was shortened by 3 bases and J by 1 base, with 9 bases between the two germline ends. Germline V lookup: CDR1 GTSNPN, CDR2 SVGIG (reference sequence). The CDR3 covers 13 residues. CDR3 coding DNA: TGTGCCTGGAGACGGACAGTCCAAGAGACCCAGTACTTC. Its translation: CAWRRTVQETQYF.

The chain carries TRBV5-4 and TRBJ1-5; D not certain. V dropped 4 bases and J dropped 0 bases, with 8 bases sitting between them. CDR1 is SGHNT and CDR2 is YYREEE in the germline V gene (reference sequence). The CDR3 runs to 14 residues. CDR3 DNA: TGTGCCAGCAGCACCGGGATTAGCAATCAGCCCCAGCATTTT. Its protein product is CASSTGISNQPQHF.

This clone came up once. The chain links TRBV4-1 to TRBJ2-1, with D uncertain. This CDR3 is built from 14 residues. From germline, CDR1 is MGHRA and CDR2 YSYEKL. V lost 3 bases and J 1 base, leaving 7 bases between the germline ends. The CDR3 DNA reads TGCGCCAGCAGCCACCTAAATTCCTACAATGAGCAGTTCTTC. Translated, it gives CASSHLNSYNEQFF.

The chain has TRBV5-5 and TRBJ2-7, with TRBD1 matching over 7 bases. Germline-derived CDR1 and CDR2 are SGHKS and YYEKEE (reference sequence). CDR3 size: 16 residues. V lost 2 bases to trimming and J lost 3 bases; unmatched junction nucleotides: 11. The CDR3 loop is CASSFGLPGQNYEQYF. The CDR3, as DNA: TGTGCCAGCAGCTTTGGGCTACCGGGACAGAACTACGAGCAGTACTTC. Full variable domain (outside the CDR3, taken from reference TRBV5-5 and TRBJ2-7): DAGVTQSPTHLIKTRGQQVTLRCSPISGHKSVSWYQQVLGQGPQFIFQYYEKEERGRGNFPDRFSARQFPNYSSELNVNALLLGDSALYLCASSFGLPGQNYEQYFGPGTRLTVT.

V usage is TRBV28 and J usage is TRBJ2-3; 13 bases match TRBD2. This CDR3 is built from 18 residues. Trimming cost V 4 bases and J 4 bases; bases outside gene matches: 11. From germline, CDR1 is MDHEN and CDR2 SYDVKM. The CDR3 DNA sequence: TGTGCCAGCAGTTCCCACCCAGGACTAGCGGGAGTAGCAGATACGCAGTATTTT. This encodes CASSSHPGLAGVADTQYF.

The V call is TRBV27, the J call TRBJ2-7; D call uncertain. V was pared by 0 bases and J by 4 bases, with 7 bases between. The CDR3 length is 13 residues. Germline V lookup: CDR1 MNHEY, CDR2 SMNVEV (reference sequence). The DNA of the CDR3 is TGTGCCAGCAGTTTATCCAAAACTTACGAGCAGTACTTC. It is translated as CASSLSKTYEQYF.

The chain has TRBV28 and TRBJ1-4, with D possibly being TRBD1 (6 bases). CDR1 MDHEN and CDR2 SYDVKM come from the germline V gene. Trimming left V 6 bases short and J 4 bases short, with 9 bases between. The CDR3 length is 13 residues. The CDR3, as DNA: TGTGCCAGCAGAAGGGGGTTTAATGAAAAACTGTTTTTT. Amino acid sequence: CASRRGFNEKLFF.

This clone is a singleton in its sample. The CDR3 loop is CASSGSLAGETQYF. In DNA form, the CDR3 reads TGTGCCAGCAGTGGATCCCTGGCGGGCGAGACCCAGTACTTC. This chain links TRBV25-1 with TRBJ2-5; a possible D gene is TRBD2 (5 bases). V lost 4 bases to trimming and J lost 5 bases, with 14 bases between them. The CDR3 runs to 14 residues. Per germline, CDR1 MGHDK and CDR2 SYGVNS.

The rearrangement links TRBV14 to TRBJ2-7, with D unresolved. This CDR3 region has 15 residues. Trimming removed 0 bases from V and 1 base from J, with 10 bases in between. CDR1 and CDR2 (germline): SGHDN, FVKESK. The CDR3, as DNA: TGTGCCAGCAGCCAAGACCTGACCCAATCCTACGAGCAGTACTTC. Protein sequence: CASSQDLTQSYEQYF. Complete variable domain (other parts from reference TRBV14 and TRBJ2-7): EAGVTQFPSHSVIEKGQTVTLRCDPISGHDNLYWYRRVMGKEIKFLLHFVKESKQDESGMPNNRFLAERTGGTYSTLKVQPAELEDSGVYFCASSQDLTQSYEQYFGPGTRLTVT.

This chain joins TRBV5-4 and TRBJ2-1, with 13 bases that match TRBD2. V shed 3 bases, J shed 8 bases, and the junction held 5 bases outside the gene matches. The CDR3 is made up of 15 amino acids. Germline values: CDR1 SGHNT, CDR2 YYREEE (reference sequence). CDR3 residues: CASSSGTSGNYEQFF. CDR3 coding DNA: TGTGCCAGCAGCTCCGGGACTAGCGGGAACTATGAGCAGTTCTTC. Full variable domain (rest looked up from reference TRBV5-4 and TRBJ2-1): ETGVTQSPTHLIKTRGQQVTLRCSSQSGHNTVSWYQQALGQGPQFIFQYYREEENGRGNFPPRFSGLQFPNYSSELNVNALELDDSALYLCASSSGTSGNYEQFFGPGTRLTVL.

The rearrangement joins TRBV7-2 to TRBJ2-3, with 10 bases fitting TRBD2. The CDR3 loop spans 19 amino acids. The V and J ends lost 1 base and 6 bases, in that order; junction bases with no gene match: 16. Germline V lookup: CDR1 SGHTA, CDR2 FQGNSA. The CDR3 sequence: CASSLVVWTLAGDGDTQYF. The CDR3 DNA follows: TGTGCCAGCAGCTTAGTCGTCTGGACGCTAGCGGGAGATGGGGATACGCAGTATTTT.

This chain joins TRBV6-5 and TRBJ1-2; no reliable D call. The V end was cut by 4 bases, the J end by 1 base, with 7 bases between. Germline-derived CDR1 and CDR2 are MNHEY and SVGAGI. CDR3 length equals 13 residues. CDR3 amino acids: CASSSTNNYGYTF. CDR3 nucleotides: TGTGCCAGCAGTTCGACTAATAACTATGGCTACACCTTC.

This clone was found once. This chain joins TRBV9 and TRBJ2-5; D remains unclear. This CDR3 region has 18 residues. Germline CDR1 and CDR2: SGDLS and YYNGEE. Deletions cut 0 bases from V and 2 bases from J, with 20 bases between. CDR3 coding DNA: TGTGCCAGCAGCGTAGGTTTGAGTGGACCGACGAAGCAAGAGACCCAGTACTTC. This codes for CASSVGLSGPTKQETQYF. Full variable domain (rest looked up from reference TRBV9 and TRBJ2-5): DSGVTQTPKHLITATGQRVTLRCSPRSGDLSVYWYQQSLDQGLQFLIQYYNGEERAKGNILERFSAQQFPDLHSELNLSSLELGDSALYFCASSVGLSGPTKQETQYFGPGTRLLVL.

This chain joins TRBV10-3 and TRBJ1-3; D call uncertain. The CDR3 contains 14 residues. Between the trimmed V and J ends, which lost 4 bases and 1 base, there was a span of 8 bases. From germline, CDR1 is ENHRY and CDR2 SYGVKD. CDR3 in amino acids: CAISVLGSGNTIYF. The CDR3 nucleotides read TGTGCCATCAGTGTGCTGGGTTCTGGAAACACCATATATTTT.

Concerning this clone: The sample contains more than one DNA sequence encoding this CDR3. This chain connects TRBV18 to TRBJ1-1; 8 nucleotides agree with TRBD1. This CDR3 is 14 amino acids long. V gave up 4 bases and J gave up 1 base; unmatched junction bases: 2. Germline V gene lookup returns CDR1 KGHSH and CDR2 LQKENI. The CDR3 nucleotides are TGTGCCAGCTCACTCGGACAGGGGAACACTGAAGCTTTCTTT. Its translation is CASSLGQGNTEAFF.

This rearrangement joins TRBV27 to TRBJ2-1, with 10 nucleotides matching TRBD2. The germline gives CDR1 MNHEY, CDR2 SMNVEV (reference sequence). Losses at the gene ends were 6 bases for V and 8 bases for J; bases not matched to a gene: 10. There are 15 residues in the CDR3. The CDR3 reads CASRKLAGRGDEQFF. The CDR3 nucleotides read TGTGCCAGCAGGAAACTAGCGGGACGAGGGGATGAGCAGTTCTTC.

V and J are TRBV28 and TRBJ2-1; 7 bases map to TRBD1. There are 15 residues in the CDR3. V shed 6 bases, J shed 2 bases, and the junction held 7 bases outside the gene matches. Per the germline V gene, CDR1 is MDHEN and CDR2 is SYDVKM. This chain's CDR3 is CASRLDRFAYNEQFF. The CDR3 region has the DNA TGTGCCAGCAGGCTGGACAGGTTTGCCTACAATGAGCAGTTCTTC. The full variable domain, rest sourced from reference TRBV28 and TRBJ2-1, is DVKVTQSSRYLVKRTGEKVFLECVQDMDHENMFWYRQDPGLGLRLIYFSYDVKMKEKGDIPEGYSVSREKKERFSLILESASTNQTSMYLCASRLDRFAYNEQFFGPGTRLTVL.

A word on this clone: The same CDR3 arises from other DNA sequences in this sample as well. The genes are TRBV5-1 and TRBJ2-1; D ambiguous. The V end was cut by 2 bases, the J end by 4 bases, with 10 bases between. CDR1 and CDR2 from the germline V gene are SGHRS and YFSETQ. The CDR3 totals 14 residues. For the CDR3, the DNA is TGCGCCAGCAGCTTTGGGTCACCTTACAATGAGCAGTTCTTC. Encoded protein: CASSFGSPYNEQFF. Looking up the rest from reference TRBV5-1 and TRBJ2-1 gives the full variable domain: KAGVTQTPRYLIKTRGQQVTLSCSPISGHRSVSWYQQTPGQGLQFLFEYFSETQRNKGNFPGRFSGRQFSNSRSEMNVSTLELGDSALYLCASSFGSPYNEQFFGPGTRLTVL.

The V gene is TRBV5-4, the J gene TRBJ2-7; D may be TRBD1 or TRBD2 (5 bases each). This CDR3 is 16 amino acids long. Germline CDR1 SGHNT, CDR2 YYREEE (reference sequence). V shed 0 bases and J shed 3 bases, with 16 bases lying between them. The CDR3, as DNA: TGTGCCAGCAGCTTGGGGATGGGGACCGCGGACTACGAGCAGTACTTC. Protein product: CASSLGMGTADYEQYF.

The V call is TRBV19, the J call TRBJ1-2; D is undetermined. V gave up 2 bases and J gave up 4 bases, with 11 bases separating them. Germline loops: CDR1 LNHDA, CDR2 SQIVND (reference sequence). The CDR3 spans 14 residues. As DNA, the CDR3 is TGTGCCAGTAGTATAACGTCGCCTCTCTATGGCTACACCTTC. This gives the protein CASSITSPLYGYTF.

The chain employs TRBV28 and TRBJ2-2; D gene uncertain. The V end lost 9 bases, the J end lost 3 bases, and 8 bases lay between the germline ends. This CDR3 contains 12 residues. From germline, CDR1 is MDHEN and CDR2 SYDVKM. CDR3 DNA sequence: TGTGCCAGTCCGGCGGACACCGGGGAGCTGTTTTTT. Translating it yields CASPADTGELFF.

A word on this clone: Other nucleotide sequences in the sample specify the same CDR3. The gene calls are TRBV11-3 and TRBJ2-7, with a possible D match to TRBD2 (5 bases). Trimming left V 0 bases short and J 6 bases short, with 6 bases between. Germline V gene lookup returns CDR1 SGHNT and CDR2 YENEEA. The CDR3 length is 12 residues. The CDR3 loop reads CASSLDGGEQYF. Written as DNA, the CDR3 is TGTGCCAGCAGCTTAGATGGAGGCGAGCAGTACTTC.

This chain uses TRBV5-1 with TRBJ1-4; 12 bases are shared with TRBD1. CDR1 is SGHRS and CDR2 is YFSETQ in the germline V gene. V dropped 4 bases and J dropped 0; count of bases not matched to a gene: 7. The CDR3 loop spans 18 amino acids. CDR3 DNA: TGCGCCAGCAGCCCAGAACGGGACAGGGGGCCAACTAATGAAAAACTGTTTTTT. This gives the protein CASSPERDRGPTNEKLFF.

The chain recombines TRBV15 with TRBJ2-5, with D perhaps matching TRBD1 (6 bases). Trimming removed 5 bases at V and 3 bases at J, with 10 bases between. CDR1 is LNHNV and CDR2 is YYDKDF in the germline V gene (reference sequence). This CDR3 has 13 residues. CDR3 region: CATSVRQEETQYF. CDR3 coding DNA: TGTGCCACCAGCGTAAGACAGGAAGAGACCCAGTACTTC.